This TCR beta chain stems from a study of shared clonotypes between healthy human individuals. The repertoire was sequenced with immunoSEQ multiplex PCR; TCRdb's copy has only in-frame clones and lacks some. The sample holds about 1.5 million clones, under 99% seen once. The CDR3 runs to 14 residues. The V call is TRBV21-1, the J call TRBJ2-7; TRBD1, as called in the table, went unchecked against the DNA. TRBV21-1 is a listed pseudogene. Material for sequencing was naive CD4+ T cells sorted from blood. Sample subset: CD45RA+ positively selected. The TCR originated in a man in his thirties or forties in good health. CDR3 loop: CASSKSGREDEQYF. The DNA of the CDR3 is TGTGCCAGCAGCAAATCGGGCAGGGAAGACGAGCAGTACTTC.